What follows are 22 T cell receptor gamma chains derived from one specimen sequenced in a study of Vδ1+ human thymocytes. General observations from the study: Thymic TRG and TRD repertoires appeared highly polyclonal, with Gaussian CDR3 length distributions.

Sequences come from RNA converted to cDNA by reverse transcription. The CDR3 regions were amplified by multiplex PCR from V-gene primers to a constant-region primer. TCRdb repeated clone calling on the multiplex PCR reads with CATT. The sample includes tens of thousands of gamma-chain clones, 20% seen only once; the top ten take roughly 2%. These receptors lack a known antigen. Specimen: Vdelta1+ gamma-delta thymocytes from the thymus. The subset was: FACS-sorted CD3+ TCRalphabeta- TCRVdelta1+ TCRVdelta2- thymocytes. Every receptor here comes from a boy younger than two who had congenital heart surgery.

The gene calls are TRGV9 and TRGJ1 or TRGJ2. The CDR3 totals 12 residues. V was clipped by 6 bases and J by 0 bases; unmatched bases: 2. In germline, CDR1 is GITISATS, CDR2 ISYDGTV (reference sequence). Here the CDR3 DNA reads TGTGCCTTGTGGAAGAATTATTATAAGAAACTCTTT. Its translation: CALWKNYYKKLF.

This clone turned up a few times. Since a much larger clone is just one base distant, this may be a read error. The rearrangement uses TRGV3 and TRGJ1 or TRGJ2. This CDR3 is 10 amino acids long. Germline V gene lookup returns CDR1 VTNTFY and CDR2 YDVSTARD (reference sequence). V was clipped by 3 bases and J by 11 bases; unmatched bases: 4. This CDR3 reads CATWDGEKLF. The DNA for the CDR3 is TGTGCCACCTGGGACGGCGAGAAACTCTTT.

This clone is classed as medium-sized. Other DNA variants within this sample encode the same CDR3. This chain connects TRGV9 to TRGJ1 or TRGJ2. The V and J ends lost 3 bases and 5 bases, in that order; junction bases with no gene match: 1. This CDR3 has 11 residues. The germline gives CDR1 GITISATS, CDR2 ISYDGTV (reference sequence). The CDR3 loop is CALWENYKKLF. The CDR3 DNA follows: TGTGCCTTGTGGGAGAATTATAAGAAACTCTTT.

This chain connects TRGV4 to TRGJ1 or TRGJ2. V lost 6 bases and J lost 4; bases outside the gene matches: 12. Germline V lookup: CDR1 EGSTGY, CDR2 YDSYTSSV. The CDR3 is made up of 14 amino acids. CDR3 loop: CATWYPTPYYKKLF. As DNA, the CDR3 is TGTGCCACCTGGTACCCCACCCCATATTATAAGAAACTCTTT.

The chain is built from TRGV2 and TRGJ1 or TRGJ2. CDR3 length: 12 amino acids. The trim removed 6 bases at V and 7 bases at J, leaving 9 bases unmatched. Germline V gene sequence: CDR1 EGSNGY, CDR2 YDSYNSKV. CDR3 amino acids: CATWYPGYKKLF. The DNA for the CDR3 is TGTGCCACCTGGTACCCTGGGTATAAGAAACTCTTT.

In this sample, this clone turned up a few times. The chain carries TRGV9 and TRGJ1 or TRGJ2. Germline values: CDR1 GITISATS, CDR2 ISYDGTV (reference sequence). The CDR3 sequence is 13 residues long. Trimming cost V 1 base and J 6 bases; bases outside gene matches: 6. In DNA, the CDR3 is TGTGCCTTGTGGGAGGTAGGATGTTATAAGAAACTCTTT. Translation gives CALWEVGCYKKLF.

The rearrangement links TRGV8 to TRGJP1. The CDR3 is 13 amino acids. Trimming cost V 4 bases and J 4 bases; bases outside gene matches: 3. Per the germline V gene, CDR1 is VENAVY and CDR2 is YDSYNSRV. DNA for the CDR3: TGTGCCACCTGGGAGCTCACTGGTTGGTTCAAGATATTT. Amino acids: CATWELTGWFKIF.

There are a few counts of this clone. The chain recombines TRGV4 with TRGJ1 or TRGJ2. V lost 2 bases, J lost 12 bases, and 7 bases stayed unmatched. This CDR3 region has 11 residues. The germline V gene has CDR1 EGSTGY and CDR2 YDSYTSSV. CDR3 loop: CATWDDQGKLF. The CDR3 DNA is TGTGCCACCTGGGATGACCAGGGGAAACTCTTT.

This clone was counted only a few times. This chain joins TRGV9 and TRGJ1 or TRGJ2. V was pared by 4 bases and J by 13 bases, with 13 bases of the junction left unmatched. Germline V CDR1 and CDR2: GITISATS, ISYDGTV (reference sequence). The CDR3 covers 12 residues. The CDR3 region has the DNA TGTGCCTTGTGGGATTCATCCCCACGAAAACTCTTT. It specifies CALWDSSPRKLF.

The V call is TRGV5, the J call TRGJ1 or TRGJ2. V lost 3 bases, J lost 5 bases, and 13 bases stayed unmatched. Germline V gene sequence: CDR1 VINAFY, CDR2 YDVSNSKD. The CDR3 extends over 15 amino acids. The CDR3 spells CATWDGPRGNYKKLF. CDR3 nucleotide sequence: TGTGCCACCTGGGACGGGCCGAGGGGAAATTATAAGAAACTCTTT.

This clone was counted only a few times. V and J are TRGV5 and TRGJ1 or TRGJ2. From germline, CDR1 is VINAFY and CDR2 YDVSNSKD. V lost 3 bases to trimming and J lost 2 bases; unmatched junction nucleotides: 13. CDR3 size: 16 residues. The CDR3 reads CATWDPSQGYYYKKLF. CDR3 nucleotides: TGTGCCACCTGGGACCCCTCCCAAGGTTATTATTATAAGAAACTCTTT.

Worth noting for this clone: One junction end disagrees with the germline gene, perhaps due to a read error. The gene calls are TRGV9 and TRGJ1 or TRGJ2. The CDR3 totals 14 residues. The germline gives CDR1 GITISATS, CDR2 ISYDGTV (reference sequence). The CDR3 DNA reads TGTGCCTTGTGGGAGGTTTCGAGGGATTATAAAAAACTCTTT. Translating it yields CALWEVSRDYKKLF.

This clone was seen a few times. A junction boundary mismatches the germline segment, possibly from a read error. The chain joins TRGV4 to TRGJ1 or TRGJ2. There are 12 residues in the CDR3. The V gene's germline CDR1 is EGSTGY and CDR2 YDSYTSSV. In nucleotides, the CDR3 is TGTGCCACCCGGGATTGTTATTATAAGAAACTCTTT. It is translated as CATRDCYYKKLF.

This clone was observed a few times. The rearrangement links TRGV2 to TRGJP2. The V gene end was trimmed by 1 base and the J gene end by 3 bases; junction bases not matched to a gene: 2. This CDR3 contains 14 residues. Per the germline V gene, CDR1 is EGSNGY and CDR2 is YDSYNSKV. CDR3 sequence: CATWDGCSDWIKTF. CDR3 in DNA: TGTGCCACCTGGGACGGTTGTAGTGATTGGATCAAGACGTTT.

As for this clone: The sample carries other DNA sequences with the same CDR3. V and J are TRGV4 and TRGJ1 or TRGJ2. Germline assignment: CDR1 EGSTGY and CDR2 YDSYTSSV. The CDR3 length is 14 residues. The V segment lost 0 bases and the J segment 0 bases; nucleotides outside the gene matches: 2. The CDR3 sequence: CATWDGGNYYKKLF. The CDR3 DNA follows: TGTGCCACCTGGGATGGGGGGAATTATTATAAGAAACTCTTT.

Note on this clone: Its ends do not fully match the called genes, so a read error is possible. The chain recombines TRGV3 with TRGJ1 or TRGJ2. The CDR3 extends over 15 amino acids. Germline values: CDR1 VTNTFY, CDR2 YDVSTARD (reference sequence). The CDR3 nucleotides read TGTGCCACCTGGGACCCACCAAGGTATTATGATAAGAAACTCTTT. Translation: CATWDPPRYYDKKLF.

About this clone: Other DNA sequences from this sample encode an identical CDR3 as well. The chain uses TRGV9 and TRGJP. Germline-derived CDR1 and CDR2 are GITISATS and ISYDGTV (reference sequence). This CDR3 has 16 residues. Unmatched junction bases numbered 3, after V lost 3 bases and J lost 4 bases. The DNA for the CDR3 is TGTGCCTTGTGGGAGCCACAAGAGTTGGGCAAAAAAATCAAGGTATTT. It specifies CALWEPQELGKKIKVF.

The rearrangement uses TRGV4 and TRGJP1. CDR1 and CDR2 (germline): EGSTGY, YDSYTSSV. The V segment lost 0 bases and the J segment 0 bases; nucleotides outside the gene matches: 4. There are 16 residues in the CDR3. The CDR3 nucleotides read TGTGCCACCTGGGATGGGCCACATACCACTGGTTGGTTCAAGATATTT. Translation: CATWDGPHTTGWFKIF.

This clone was seen a handful of times. The V gene is TRGV9, the J gene TRGJ1 or TRGJ2. The V gene end was trimmed by 4 bases and the J gene end by 6 bases; junction bases not matched to a gene: 9. The CDR3 length is 13 residues. Germline lookup yields CDR1 GITISATS and CDR2 ISYDGTV (reference sequence). CDR3 DNA sequence: TGTGCCTTGTGGGACCTCCAGGGTTATAAGAAACTCTTT. Its protein is CALWDLQGYKKLF.

The V call is TRGV5, the J call TRGJ1 or TRGJ2. Germline V gene sequence: CDR1 VINAFY, CDR2 YDVSNSKD. CDR3 length: 12 amino acids. V was pared by 5 bases and J by 12 bases, with 13 bases of the junction left unmatched. In nucleotides, the CDR3 is TGTGCCACCTGGGCCCGGCCGGACTGGAAACTCTTT. Its protein is CATWARPDWKLF.

V is TRGV2 and J is TRGJ1 or TRGJ2. Germline V CDR1 and CDR2: EGSNGY, YDSYNSKV. V was clipped by 0 bases and J by 3 bases; unmatched bases: 8. This CDR3 has 15 residues. CDR3 in amino acids: CATWDGPLGYYKKLF. Written as DNA, the CDR3 is TGTGCCACCTGGGACGGGCCTTTGGGTTATTATAAGAAACTCTTT.

The rearrangement joins TRGV4 to TRGJ1 or TRGJ2. The CDR3 is 14 amino acids. Germline CDR1 reads EGSTGY; CDR2 reads YDSYTSSV. After removal of 4 bases from V and 6 bases from J, the junction contained 12 bases not matched to a gene. CDR3 in amino acids: CATWENPRGYKKLF. The CDR3 bases are TGTGCCACCTGGGAGAACCCCCGGGGTTATAAGAAACTCTTT.